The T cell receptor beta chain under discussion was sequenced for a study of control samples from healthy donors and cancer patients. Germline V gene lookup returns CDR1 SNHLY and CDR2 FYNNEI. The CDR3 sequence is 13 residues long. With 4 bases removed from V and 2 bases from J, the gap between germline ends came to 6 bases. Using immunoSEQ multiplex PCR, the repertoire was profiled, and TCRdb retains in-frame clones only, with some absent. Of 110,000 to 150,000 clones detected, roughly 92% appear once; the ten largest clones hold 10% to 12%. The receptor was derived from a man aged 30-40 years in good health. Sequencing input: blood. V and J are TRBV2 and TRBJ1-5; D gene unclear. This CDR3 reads CASSVDGNQPQHF. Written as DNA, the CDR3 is TGTGCCAGCAGTGTGGATGGCAATCAGCCCCAGCATTTT.